These 2 T cell receptor beta chains came from one sample sequenced in a study of blood T cell repertoires in COVID-19. Only in-frame clones appear in the TCRdb table, and some are missing; sequencing was by immunoSEQ multiplex PCR. The sample yields 350,000 to 550,000 clones, more than 85% seen once. The specimen was peripheral blood. All receptors come from a woman aged 30 to 39 with acute or convalescent COVID-19.

This rearrangement joins TRBV4-2 to TRBJ2-3; tentative D call: TRBD1 (6 bases). Trimming removed 1 base at V and 6 bases at J, with 23 bases between. The germline V gene has CDR1 LGHNA and CDR2 YNFKEQ. This CDR3 has 18 amino acids. The CDR3 region is CASSQVYVSGEGEDTQYF. In DNA form, the CDR3 reads TGTGCCAGCAGCCAAGTGTACGTGTCAGGTGAGGGGGAGGATACGCAGTATTTT.

This clone was seen a single time. The chain employs TRBV7-8 and TRBJ2-1, with D perhaps TRBD2 (5 bases). The V end lost 2 bases, the J end lost 7 bases, and 18 bases lay between the germline ends. Germline V gene data show CDR1 as SGHVS and CDR2 as FQNEAQ. This CDR3 spans 16 amino acids. This chain's CDR3 is CASSLMLDSRWNEQFF. CDR3 sequence (DNA): TGTGCCAGCAGCTTAATGTTGGACTCCCGGTGGAATGAGCAGTTCTTC.